This entry describes one TCR beta chain. This clonotype has a handful of counts. The antigen it recognizes is unknown. Nothing much larger sits one base from this clone, and base qualities are not available. V is cut by 10 bases and J by 0 bases, and the space between the germline ends is 19 bases. From the cysteine up to the phenylalanine, the CDR3 has a length of 16 residues. CDR3 DNA is the only sequence kept; it has 48 bases, read in frame from the first base. CDR1 is given as MDHEN and CDR2 as SYDVKM, both from the germline V gene. Donors were a few dozen systemically healthy Caucasian individuals from Russia aged roughly 6 to 90 years. Roughly 10 milliliters of peripheral blood were drawn from each donor into EDTA-treated Vacutainer tubes. Ficoll-Paque density-gradient centrifugation was used to isolate PBMCs, with at least 6.5 million per sample. Total RNA was extracted from PBMCs with Trizol reagent, with at least 6 micrograms obtained per sample. Naive CD45RAhigh/CD27high T cell percentages were measured by flow cytometry on a PBMC aliquot from every donor.

Library creation used 5' RACE. Sequencing used an Illumina HiSeq 2500. A second PCR of roughly 6 to 11 cycles was performed with a sample-barcoded 5' primer and a J-beta primer mix. A unique molecular identifier was introduced onto each TCR beta cDNA molecule by a template-switch 5' adaptor carrying 12 random nucleotides. Each sample yielded at least 3 million CDR3-containing paired-end reads. The Mint cDNA synthesis kit, primed by a TRBC-specific oligonucleotide, was used to synthesize first-strand cDNA from all RNA. Following uracil-DNA glycosylase treatment, a first 18-cycle PCR with universal primers M1SS and BC2_uni_R was performed on all cDNA. The paper's data handling went like this. Normalization of each sample was performed by random selection of 1 million high-quality reads, each carrying a distinct molecular identifier. Instead of being binned into consensus sequences, reads with shared molecular identifiers were discarded. MiTCR, run with a Q25 quality threshold and the strictest error-elimination algorithm, handled CDR3 identification, clonotype clustering and error correction. A nonparametric unseen species model with Euler transformation was used to estimate a lower bound on total TCR beta diversity. TCRdb redid the processing of the public reads, applying fastp at Q25 and MiXCR, and retained in-frame beta chains. Rows with one shared CDR3 protein collapse into an entry with the most common genes and DNA. The V and J calls and clone size come from TCRdb's table, not from the authors' own analysis. In this sample the table shows 920,000 or so distinct CDR3 sequences, roughly 45% of which occur a single time. The top ten clones comprise approximately 20% of the sample.

The data are from a study of blood T cells in healthy people across ages (dated by TCRdb to the mid-2010s). For the study in its entirety: In model experiments, roughly one uniquely barcoded TCR beta cDNA molecule per two T cells was captured by template switching. The study measured age-related changes in TCR beta repertoire diversity using deep sequencing normalized with unique cDNA molecular identifiers. Donors were grouped into four age groups: young (average approximately 15 years), middle-aged (around 39), aged (roughly 67) and long-lived (82). Donors of different ages were randomly distributed across sequencing lanes to avoid experimental bias. For two donors (one aged 18 to 30 and one aged 80 or older), the study analyzed two additional independent replicas of 1 million unique cDNA reads from the same blood draw. The study at large found these results: Conclusive comparison of naive and antigen-experienced compartments was prevented by the profiling of bulk unsorted PBMCs. As age increased, observed TCR beta diversity per million T cells dropped in a roughly linear way, and a significant reduction was already evident by age about 40. A strong correlation was found between observed TCR beta diversity and the percentage of naive T cells measured by flow cytometry. Compared with the aged group, the long-lived group had more naive CD4+ T cells, fewer expanded clones and increased TCR diversity, a pattern suggesting age selection. Donor CMV infection status was unknown, potentially confounding age-related changes in expanded clonotypes. Estimates of total diversity based on one million sequenced T cells were considered lower bounds and underestimates.

The receptor comes from a woman aged 60-75 years in good health. The sample was blood. The rearrangement joined TRBV28 to TRBJ2-4; confidence is insufficient to name the D gene. The nucleotides are TGTGCCACCGCACGAGGCTCCCGACTAGCCAAAAACATTCAGTACTTC. It translates to CATARGSRLAKNIQYF.